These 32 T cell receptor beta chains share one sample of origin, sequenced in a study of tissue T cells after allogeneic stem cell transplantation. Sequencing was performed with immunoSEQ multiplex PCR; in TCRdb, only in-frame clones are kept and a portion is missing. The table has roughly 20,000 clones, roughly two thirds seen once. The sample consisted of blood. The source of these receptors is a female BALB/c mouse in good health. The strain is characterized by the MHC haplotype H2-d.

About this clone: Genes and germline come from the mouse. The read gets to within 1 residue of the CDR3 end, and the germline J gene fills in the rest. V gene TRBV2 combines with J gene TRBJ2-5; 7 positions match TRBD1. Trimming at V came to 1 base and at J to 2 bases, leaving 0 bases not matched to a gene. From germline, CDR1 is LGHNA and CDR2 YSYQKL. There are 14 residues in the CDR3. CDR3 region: CASSQGDSQDTQYF. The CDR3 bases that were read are TGTGCCAGCAGCCAAGGGGACAGCCAAGACACCCAGTAC. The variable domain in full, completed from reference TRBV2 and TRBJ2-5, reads DPKIIQKPKYLVAVTGSEKILICEQYLGHNAMYWYRQSAKKPLEFMFSYSYQKLMDNQTASSRFQPQSSKKNHLDLQITALKPDDSATYFCASSQGDSQDTQYFGPGTRLLVL.

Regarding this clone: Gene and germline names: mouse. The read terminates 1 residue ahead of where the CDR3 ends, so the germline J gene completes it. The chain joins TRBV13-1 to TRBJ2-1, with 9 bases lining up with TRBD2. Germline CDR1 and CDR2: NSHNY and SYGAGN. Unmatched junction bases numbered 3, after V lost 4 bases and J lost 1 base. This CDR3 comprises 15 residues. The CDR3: CASSFGTGNYAEQFF. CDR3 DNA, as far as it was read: TGTGCCAGCAGTTTCGGGACTGGGAACTATGCTGAGCAGTTC.

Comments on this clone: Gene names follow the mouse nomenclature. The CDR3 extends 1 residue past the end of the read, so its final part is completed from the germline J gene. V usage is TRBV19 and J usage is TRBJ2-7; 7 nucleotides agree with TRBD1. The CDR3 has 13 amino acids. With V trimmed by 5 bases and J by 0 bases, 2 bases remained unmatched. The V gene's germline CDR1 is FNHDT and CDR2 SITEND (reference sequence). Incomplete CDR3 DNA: TGTGCCAGCAGGGGACAGAGCTCCTATGAACAGTAC. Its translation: CASRGQSSYEQY. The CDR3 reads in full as CASRGQSSYEQYF.

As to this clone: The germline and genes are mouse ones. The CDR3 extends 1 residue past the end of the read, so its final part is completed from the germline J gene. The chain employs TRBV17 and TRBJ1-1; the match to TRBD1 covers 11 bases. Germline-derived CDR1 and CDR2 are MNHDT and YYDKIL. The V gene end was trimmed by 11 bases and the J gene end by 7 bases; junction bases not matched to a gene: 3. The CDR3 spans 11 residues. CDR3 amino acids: CASGTGGEVFF. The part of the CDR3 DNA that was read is TGTGCTTCCGGGACAGGGGGAGAAGTCTTC. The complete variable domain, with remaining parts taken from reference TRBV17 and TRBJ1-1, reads DTTVKQNPRYKLARVGKPVNLICSQTMNHDTMYWYQKKPNQAPKLLLFYYDKILNREADTFEKFQSSRPNNSFCSLYIGSAGLEYSAMYLCASGTGGEVFFGKGTRLTVV.

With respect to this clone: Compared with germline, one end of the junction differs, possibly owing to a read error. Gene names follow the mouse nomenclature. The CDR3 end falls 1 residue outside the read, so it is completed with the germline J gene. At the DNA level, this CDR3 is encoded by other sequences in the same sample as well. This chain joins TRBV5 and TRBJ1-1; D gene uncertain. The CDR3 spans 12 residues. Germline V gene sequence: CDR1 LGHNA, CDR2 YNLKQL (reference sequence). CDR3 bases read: TGTGCTAGCAGCCTGCCGGGCACAGAAGTCTTC. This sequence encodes CASSLPGTEVF. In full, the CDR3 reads CASSLPGTEVFF.

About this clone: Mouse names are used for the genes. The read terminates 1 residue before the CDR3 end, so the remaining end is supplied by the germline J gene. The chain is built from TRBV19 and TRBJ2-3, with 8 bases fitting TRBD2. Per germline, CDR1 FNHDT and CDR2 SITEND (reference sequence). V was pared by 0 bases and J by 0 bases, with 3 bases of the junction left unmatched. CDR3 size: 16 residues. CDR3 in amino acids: CASSIVWGGSAETLYF. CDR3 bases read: TGTGCCAGCAGTATAGTTTGGGGGGGTAGTGCAGAAACGCTGTAT.

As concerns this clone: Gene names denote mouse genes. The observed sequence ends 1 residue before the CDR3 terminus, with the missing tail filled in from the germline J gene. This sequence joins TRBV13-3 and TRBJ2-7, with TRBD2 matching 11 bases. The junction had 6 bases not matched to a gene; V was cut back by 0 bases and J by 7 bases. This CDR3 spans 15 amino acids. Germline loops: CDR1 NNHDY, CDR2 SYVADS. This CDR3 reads CASSDEGLGGLEQYF. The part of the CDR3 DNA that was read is TGTGCCAGCAGTGATGAAGGACTGGGGGGATTAGAACAGTAC.

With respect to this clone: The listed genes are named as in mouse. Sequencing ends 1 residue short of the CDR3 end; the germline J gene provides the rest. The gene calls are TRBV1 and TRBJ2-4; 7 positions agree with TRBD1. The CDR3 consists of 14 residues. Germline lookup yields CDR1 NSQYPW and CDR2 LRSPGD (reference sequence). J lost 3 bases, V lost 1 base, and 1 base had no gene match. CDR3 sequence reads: CTCSAATGQNTLYF. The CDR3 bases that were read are TGCACCTGCAGTGCAGCGACAGGGCAAAACACCTTGTAC.

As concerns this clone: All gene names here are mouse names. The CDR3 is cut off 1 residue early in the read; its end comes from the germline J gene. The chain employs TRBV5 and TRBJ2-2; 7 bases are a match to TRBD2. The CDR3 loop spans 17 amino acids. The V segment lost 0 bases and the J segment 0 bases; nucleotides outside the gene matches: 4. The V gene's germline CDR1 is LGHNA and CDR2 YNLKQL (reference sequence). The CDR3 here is CASSQDFLGANTGQLYF. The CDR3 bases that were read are TGTGCCAGCAGCCAAGATTTCCTGGGGGCAAACACCGGGCAGCTCTAC.

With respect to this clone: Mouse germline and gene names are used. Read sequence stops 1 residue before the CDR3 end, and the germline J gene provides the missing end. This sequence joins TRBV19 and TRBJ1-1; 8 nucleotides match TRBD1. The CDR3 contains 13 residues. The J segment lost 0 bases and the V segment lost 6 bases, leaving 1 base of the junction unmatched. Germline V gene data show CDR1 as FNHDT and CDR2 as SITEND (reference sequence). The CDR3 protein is CASKGQANTEVFF. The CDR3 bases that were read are TGTGCCAGCAAGGGACAGGCAAACACAGAAGTCTTC.

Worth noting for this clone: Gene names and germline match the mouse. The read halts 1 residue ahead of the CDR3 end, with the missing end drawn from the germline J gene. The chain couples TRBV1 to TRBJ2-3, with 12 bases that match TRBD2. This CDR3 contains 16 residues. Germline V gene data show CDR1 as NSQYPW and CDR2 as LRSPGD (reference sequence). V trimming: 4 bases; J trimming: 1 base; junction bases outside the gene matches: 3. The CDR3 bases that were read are TGCACCTGCAGTGGACTGGGGGGGCGCGGTGCAGAAACGCTGTAT. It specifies CTCSGLGGRGAETLY. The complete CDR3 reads CTCSGLGGRGAETLYF.

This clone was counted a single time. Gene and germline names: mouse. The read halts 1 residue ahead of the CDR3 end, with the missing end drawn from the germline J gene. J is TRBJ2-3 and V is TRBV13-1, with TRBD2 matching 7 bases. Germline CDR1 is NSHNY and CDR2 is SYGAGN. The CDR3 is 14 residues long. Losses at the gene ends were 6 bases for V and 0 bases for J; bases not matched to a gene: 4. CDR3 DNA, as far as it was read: TGTGCCAGCAAACTGGGGTCTAGTGCAGAAACGCTGTAT. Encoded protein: CASKLGSSAETLY. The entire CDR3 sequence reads CASKLGSSAETLYF.

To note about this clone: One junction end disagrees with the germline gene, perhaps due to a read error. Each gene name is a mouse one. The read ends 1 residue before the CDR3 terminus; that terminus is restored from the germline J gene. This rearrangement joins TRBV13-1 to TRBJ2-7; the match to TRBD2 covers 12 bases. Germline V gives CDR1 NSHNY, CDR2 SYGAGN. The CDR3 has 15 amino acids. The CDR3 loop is CASGERTGGAYEQYF. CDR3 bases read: TGTGCCAGCGGTGAGCGGACTGGGGGGGCCTATGAACAGTAC.

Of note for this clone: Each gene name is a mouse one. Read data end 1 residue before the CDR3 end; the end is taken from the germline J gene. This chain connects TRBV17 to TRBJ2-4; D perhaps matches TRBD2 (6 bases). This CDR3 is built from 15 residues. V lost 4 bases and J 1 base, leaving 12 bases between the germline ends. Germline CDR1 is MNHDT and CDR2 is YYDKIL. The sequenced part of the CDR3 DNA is TGTGCTAGCAGTACTGGGGTTGGACGTCAAAACACCTTGTAC. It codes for CASSTGVGRQNTLY. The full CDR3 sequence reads CASSTGVGRQNTLYF. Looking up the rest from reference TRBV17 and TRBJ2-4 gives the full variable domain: DTTVKQNPRYKLARVGKPVNLICSQTMNHDTMYWYQKKPNQAPKLLLFYYDKILNREADTFEKFQSSRPNNSFCSLYIGSAGLEYSAMYLCASSTGVGRQNTLYFGAGTRLSVL.

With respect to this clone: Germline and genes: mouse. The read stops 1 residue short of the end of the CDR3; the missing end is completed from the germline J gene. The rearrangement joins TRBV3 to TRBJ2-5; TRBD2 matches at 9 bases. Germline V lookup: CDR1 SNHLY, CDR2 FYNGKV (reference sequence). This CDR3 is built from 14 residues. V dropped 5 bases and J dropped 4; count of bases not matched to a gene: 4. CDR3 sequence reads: CASSPHWGEDTQYF. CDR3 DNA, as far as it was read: TGTGCCAGCAGCCCCCACTGGGGGGAAGACACCCAGTAC.

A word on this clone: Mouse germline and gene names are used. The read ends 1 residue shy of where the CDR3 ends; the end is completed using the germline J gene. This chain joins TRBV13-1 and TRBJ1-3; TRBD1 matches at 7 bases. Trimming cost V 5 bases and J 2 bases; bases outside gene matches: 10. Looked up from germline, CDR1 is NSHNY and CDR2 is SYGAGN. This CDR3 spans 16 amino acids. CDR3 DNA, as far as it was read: TGTGCCAGCAGGGGGGGAGATCAGGGGGCTGGAAATACGCTCTAT. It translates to CASRGGDQGAGNTLY. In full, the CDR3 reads CASRGGDQGAGNTLYF.

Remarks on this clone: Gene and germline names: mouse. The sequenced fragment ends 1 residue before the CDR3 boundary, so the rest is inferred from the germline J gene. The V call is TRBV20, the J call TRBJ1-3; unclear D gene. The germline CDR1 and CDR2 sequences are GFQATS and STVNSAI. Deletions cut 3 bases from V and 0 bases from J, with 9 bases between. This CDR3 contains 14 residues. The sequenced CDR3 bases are TGTGGTGCTAGAGGACCCCTTTCTGGAAATACGCTCTAT. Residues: CGARGPLSGNTLY. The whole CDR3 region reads CGARGPLSGNTLYF.

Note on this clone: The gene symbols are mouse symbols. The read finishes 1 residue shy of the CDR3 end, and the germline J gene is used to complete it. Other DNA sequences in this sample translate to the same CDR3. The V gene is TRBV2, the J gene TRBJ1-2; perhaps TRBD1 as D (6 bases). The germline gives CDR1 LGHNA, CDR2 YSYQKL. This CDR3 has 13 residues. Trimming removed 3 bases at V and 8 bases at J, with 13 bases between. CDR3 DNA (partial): TGTGCCAGCAGCCATATACAGGGTTCTGACTACACC. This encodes CASSHIQGSDYT. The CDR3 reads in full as CASSHIQGSDYTF.

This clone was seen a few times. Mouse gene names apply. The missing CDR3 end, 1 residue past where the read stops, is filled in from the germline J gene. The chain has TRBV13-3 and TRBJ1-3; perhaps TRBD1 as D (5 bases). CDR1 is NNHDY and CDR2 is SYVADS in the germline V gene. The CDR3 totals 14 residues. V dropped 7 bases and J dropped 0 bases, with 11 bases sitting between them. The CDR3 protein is CASGGRNSGNTLYF. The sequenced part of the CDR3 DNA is TGTGCCAGCGGGGGGAGGAATTCTGGAAATACGCTCTAT.

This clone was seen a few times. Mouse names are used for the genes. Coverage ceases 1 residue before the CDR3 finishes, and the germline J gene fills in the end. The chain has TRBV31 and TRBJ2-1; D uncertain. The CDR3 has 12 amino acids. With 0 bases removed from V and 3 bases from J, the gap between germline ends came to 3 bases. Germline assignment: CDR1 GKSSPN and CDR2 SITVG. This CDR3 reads CAWSLVYAEQFF. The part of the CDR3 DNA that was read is TGTGCCTGGAGTCTAGTCTATGCTGAGCAGTTC.

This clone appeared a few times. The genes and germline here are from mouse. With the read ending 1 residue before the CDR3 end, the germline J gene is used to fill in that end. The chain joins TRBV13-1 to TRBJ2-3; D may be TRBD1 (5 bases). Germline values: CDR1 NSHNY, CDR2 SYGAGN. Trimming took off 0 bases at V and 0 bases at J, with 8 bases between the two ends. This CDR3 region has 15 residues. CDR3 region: CASSDAQGSAETLYF. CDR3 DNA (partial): TGTGCCAGCAGTGATGCCCAGGGTAGTGCAGAAACGCTGTAT.

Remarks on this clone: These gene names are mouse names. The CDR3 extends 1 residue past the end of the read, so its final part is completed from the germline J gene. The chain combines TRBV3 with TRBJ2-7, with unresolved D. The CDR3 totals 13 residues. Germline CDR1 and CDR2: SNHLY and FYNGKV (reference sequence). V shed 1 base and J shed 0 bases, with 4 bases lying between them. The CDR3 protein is CASSLDSSYEQYF. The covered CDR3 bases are TGTGCCAGCAGCTTAGACAGCTCCTATGAACAGTAC.

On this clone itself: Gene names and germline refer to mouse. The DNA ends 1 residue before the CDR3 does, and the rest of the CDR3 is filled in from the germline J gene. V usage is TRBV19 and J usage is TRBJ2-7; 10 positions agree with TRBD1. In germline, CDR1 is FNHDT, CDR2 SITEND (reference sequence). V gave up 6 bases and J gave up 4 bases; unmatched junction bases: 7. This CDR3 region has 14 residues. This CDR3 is CASTPRDRGYEQYF. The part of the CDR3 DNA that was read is TGTGCCAGCACCCCCCGGGACAGGGGATATGAACAGTAC. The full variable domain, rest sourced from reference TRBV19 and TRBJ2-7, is GGIITQTPKFLIGQEGQKLTLKCQQNFNHDTMYWYRQDSGKGLRLIYYSITENDLQKGDLSEGYDASREKKSSFSLTVTSAQKNEMAVFLCASTPRDRGYEQYFGPGTRLTVL.

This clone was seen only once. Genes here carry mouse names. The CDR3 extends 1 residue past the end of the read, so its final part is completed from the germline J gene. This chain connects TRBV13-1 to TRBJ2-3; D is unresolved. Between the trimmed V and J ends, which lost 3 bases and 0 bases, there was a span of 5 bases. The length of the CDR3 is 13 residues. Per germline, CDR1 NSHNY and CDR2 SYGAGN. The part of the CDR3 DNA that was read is TGTGCCAGCAGTGGGCATAGTGCAGAAACGCTGTAT. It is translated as CASSGHSAETLY. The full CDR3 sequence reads CASSGHSAETLYF.

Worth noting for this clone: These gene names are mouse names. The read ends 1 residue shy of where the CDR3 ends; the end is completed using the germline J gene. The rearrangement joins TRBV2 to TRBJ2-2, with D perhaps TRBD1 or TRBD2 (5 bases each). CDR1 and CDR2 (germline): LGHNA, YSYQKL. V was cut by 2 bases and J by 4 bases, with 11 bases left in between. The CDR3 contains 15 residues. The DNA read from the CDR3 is TGTGCCAGCAGCCAACCGGGGCGCTCCACCGGGCAGCTCTAC. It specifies CASSQPGRSTGQLY. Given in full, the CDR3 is CASSQPGRSTGQLYF.

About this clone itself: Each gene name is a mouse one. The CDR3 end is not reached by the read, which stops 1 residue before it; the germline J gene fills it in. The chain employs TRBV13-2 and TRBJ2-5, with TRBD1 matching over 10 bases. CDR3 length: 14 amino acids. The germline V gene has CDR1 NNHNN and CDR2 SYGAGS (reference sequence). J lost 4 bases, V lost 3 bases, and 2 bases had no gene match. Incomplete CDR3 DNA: TGTGCCAGCGGTGGGGGGACAGGGGAAGACACCCAGTAC. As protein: CASGGGTGEDTQY. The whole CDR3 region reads CASGGGTGEDTQYF.

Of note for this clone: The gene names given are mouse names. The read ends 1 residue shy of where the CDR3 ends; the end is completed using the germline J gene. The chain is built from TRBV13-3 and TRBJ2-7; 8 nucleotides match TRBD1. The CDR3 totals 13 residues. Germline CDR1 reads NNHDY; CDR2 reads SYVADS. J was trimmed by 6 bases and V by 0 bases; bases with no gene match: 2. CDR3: CASSDVQGAEQYF. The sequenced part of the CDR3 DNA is TGTGCCAGCAGTGATGTGCAGGGGGCTGAACAGTAC.

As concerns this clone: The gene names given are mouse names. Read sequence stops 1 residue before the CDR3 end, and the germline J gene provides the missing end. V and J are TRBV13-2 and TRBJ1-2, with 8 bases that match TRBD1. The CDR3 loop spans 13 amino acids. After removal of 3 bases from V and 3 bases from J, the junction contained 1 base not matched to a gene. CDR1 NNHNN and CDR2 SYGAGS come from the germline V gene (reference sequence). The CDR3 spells CASGATGDSDYTF. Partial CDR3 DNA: TGTGCCAGCGGTGCGACAGGGGACTCCGACTACACC.

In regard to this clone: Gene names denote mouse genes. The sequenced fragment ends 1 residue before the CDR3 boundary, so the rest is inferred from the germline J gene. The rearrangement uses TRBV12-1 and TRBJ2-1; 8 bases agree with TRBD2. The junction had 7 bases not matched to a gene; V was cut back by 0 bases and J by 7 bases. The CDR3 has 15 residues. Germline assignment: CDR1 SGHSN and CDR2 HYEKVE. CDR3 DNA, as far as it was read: TGTGCCAGCTCTCTCTCGGGGGGGGCTGGCGCTGAGCAGTTC. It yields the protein CASSLSGGAGAEQF. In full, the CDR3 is CASSLSGGAGAEQFF.

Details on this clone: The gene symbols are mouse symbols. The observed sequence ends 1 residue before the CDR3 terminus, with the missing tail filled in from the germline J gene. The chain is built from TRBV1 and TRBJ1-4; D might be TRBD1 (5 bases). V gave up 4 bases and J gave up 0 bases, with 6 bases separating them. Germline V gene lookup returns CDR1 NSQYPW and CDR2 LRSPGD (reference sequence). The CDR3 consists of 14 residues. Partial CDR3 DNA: TGCACCTGCAGTGAGACAGTTTCCAACGAAAGATTATTT. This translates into CTCSETVSNERLF. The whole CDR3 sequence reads CTCSETVSNERLFF.

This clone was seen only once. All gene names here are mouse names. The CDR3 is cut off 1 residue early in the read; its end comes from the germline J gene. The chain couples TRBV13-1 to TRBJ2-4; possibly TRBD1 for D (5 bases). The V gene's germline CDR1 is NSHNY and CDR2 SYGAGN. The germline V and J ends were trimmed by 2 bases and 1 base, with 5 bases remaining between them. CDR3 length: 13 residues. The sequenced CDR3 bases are TGTGCCAGCAGTGACAGGGGTCAAAACACCTTGTAC. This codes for CASSDRGQNTLY. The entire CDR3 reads CASSDRGQNTLYF.

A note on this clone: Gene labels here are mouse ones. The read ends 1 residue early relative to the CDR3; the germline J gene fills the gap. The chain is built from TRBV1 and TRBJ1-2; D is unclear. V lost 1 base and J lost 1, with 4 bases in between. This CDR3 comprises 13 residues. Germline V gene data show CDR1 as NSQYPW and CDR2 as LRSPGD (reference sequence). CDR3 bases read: TGCACCTGCAGTGCAGGGAGAAACTCCGACTACACC. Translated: CTCSAGRNSDYT. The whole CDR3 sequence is CTCSAGRNSDYTF.